A selection of T cell receptor beta chains follows, all from one sample in a study of shared clonotypes between healthy human individuals. Generated by immunoSEQ multiplex PCR, the TCRdb table keeps only in-frame clones and is missing some. The table records 450,000 to 500,000 clones, 76% of them present only once. Input material: PBMCs. These receptors came from a woman aged 40 to 55 in good health. Some clones in this sample may be carry-over from other donors' samples. Both conserved end residues are part of each CDR3. The D gene is left open where the match is weak. Where a row states a size, it is once, few, many or the class of an expanded clone; other rows omit it.

TRBV7-2	TRBD2	TRBJ2-7	NA	TGTGCCAGCAGCTTAACTAGCGGGAATGGGTACGAGCAGTACTTC	CASSLTSGNGYEQYF
TRBV4-3	NA	TRBJ2-3	NA	TGCGCCAGCAGCCAAGGGTGGGGGCTGCGGGCAGATACGCAGTATTTT	CASSQGWGLRADTQYF
TRBV4-3	TRBD2	TRBJ2-7	many	TGCGCCAGCAGCCAAGATCTAACGGGAGGGCCCCACTACGAGCAGTACTTC	CASSQDLTGGPHYEQYF
TRBV10-3	NA	TRBJ2-7	NA	TGTGCCATCAACCGGGACTCCGCCTACGAGCAGTACTTC	CAINRDSAYEQYF
TRBV30	NA	TRBJ1-6	once	TGTGCCTCCTTTCCGGCCCTCCACTTT	CASFPALHF
TRBV4-1	NA	TRBJ2-2	NA	TGCGCCAGCAGCCAAGGAATTACCGGGGAGCTGTTTTTT	CASSQGITGELFF
TRBV5-1	NA	TRBJ2-2	NA	TGCGCCAGCAGCTGGGAAGGGAACACCGGGGAGCTGTTTTTT	CASSWEGNTGELFF
TRBV15	NA	TRBJ2-7	NA	TGTGCCACCAGCAGAACGGGAGCATCCTACGAGCAGTACTTC	CATSRTGASYEQYF
TRBV6-5	NA	TRBJ1-4	NA	TGTGCCAGCAGTTACTCGAGTGGGGTGGGCGAAAAACTGTTTTTT	CASSYSSGVGEKLFF
TRBV19	NA	TRBJ1-1	NA	TGTGCCAGTAGTCAAACACCGAACACTGAAGCTTTCTTT	CASSQTPNTEAFF
TRBV7-9	TRBD2	TRBJ2-1	NA	TGTGCCAGCAGCCCCAAGACTAGCCTAGCCTACAATGAGCAGTTCTTC	CASSPKTSLAYNEQFF
TRBV20-1	NA	TRBJ2-7	NA	TGCAGTGCTAGAGGTCCGACGCAGTACTTC	CSARGPTQYF
TRBV11-3	NA	TRBJ2-1	NA	TGTGCCAGCAGCTCACGAAGGGAAAACAATGAGCAGTTCTTC	CASSSRRENNEQFF
TRBV5-4	NA	TRBJ2-7	NA	TGTGCCAGCAGCCAGGCGGGATACGAGCAGTACTTC	CASSQAGYEQYF
TRBV2	NA	TRBJ2-6	few	TGTGCCAGCAGTGGAATAAGGAGGTCTGCGGCTGGGGCCAACGTCCTGACTTTC	CASSGIRRSAAGANVLTF
TRBV11-2	NA	TRBJ2-1	NA	TGTGCCAGCAGCTTCTCCCAGGGTGAATACAATGAGCAGTTCTTC	CASSFSQGEYNEQFF
TRBV10-3	TRBD2	TRBJ2-2	once	TGTGCCAGCCACCACGTCCTAGCGGGAACGAACACCGGGGAGCTGTTTTTT	CASHHVLAGTNTGELFF
TRBV7-3	TRBD1	TRBJ1-2	NA	TGTGCCAGCAGCATACAGGGGCCCAGACCCAACTATGGCTACACCTTC	CASSIQGPRPNYGYTF
TRBV2	NA	TRBJ1-2	NA	TGTGCCAGCAGTGATCGGCGGGCTGGCTACACCTTC	CASSDRRAGYTF
TRBV28	TRBD1	TRBJ2-7	few	TGTGCCAGCAGTTACACTTTCGGGACAGGGGACTACGAGCAGTACTTC	CASSYTFGTGDYEQYF
TRBV19	TRBD1	TRBJ1-5	many	TGTGCCAGTAGTCTCGACAGGGGAGGTACTCAGCCCCAGCATTTT	CASSLDRGGTQPQHF
TRBV4-2	NA	TRBJ2-3	NA	TGTGCCAGCAGCCCCCTAGCGACAGATACGCAGTATTTT	CASSPLATDTQYF
TRBV11-2	NA	TRBJ2-3	NA	TGTGCCTCCGAGAGGGGCCACACAGATACGCAGTATTTT	CASERGHTDTQYF
TRBV5-1	NA	TRBJ2-3	NA	TGCGCCAGCAGCTTTGAAGCGGGCCCTGTTGATACGCAGTATTTT	CASSFEAGPVDTQYF
TRBV28	NA	TRBJ2-6	NA	TGTGCCAGGGGGTGGACTGGGGCCAACGTCCTGACTTTC	CARGWTGANVLTF
TRBV28	TRBD1	TRBJ1-5	NA	TGTGCCACCGACAGGGGGCGCGTGCCCCAGCATTTT	CATDRGRVPQHF
TRBV5-1	TRBD1	TRBJ2-2	NA	TGCGCCAGCAGTTGGGATGGGACAGGGGACACCGGGGAGCTGTTTTTT	CASSWDGTGDTGELFF
TRBV11-2	TRBD1	TRBJ2-5	NA	TGTGCCAGCAGCTTACGACAGGGTAGGCCCCAAGAGACCCAGTACTTC	CASSLRQGRPQETQYF
TRBV27	TRBD2	TRBJ2-1	NA	TGTGCCAGCATGGCTAGCGGGAGACTATCCTCCTACAATGAGCAGTTCTTC	CASMASGRLSSYNEQFF
TRBV27	NA	TRBJ2-1	NA	TGTGCCAGCAGTTACCTCCGACGGGGCTCCTACAATGAGCAGTTCTTC	CASSYLRRGSYNEQFF
TRBV9	TRBD2	TRBJ2-1	once	TGTGCCAGCAGCCTCGAACCATCGGGAGCGGGAGAGAATGAGCAGTTCTTC	CASSLEPSGAGENEQFF
TRBV7-9	NA	TRBJ1-4	few	TGTGCCAGCAGCTTGCTTAAGTCGGGAAACGAAAAACTGTTTTTT	CASSLLKSGNEKLFF
TRBV19	NA	TRBJ1-5	NA	TGTGCCAGTAGTGCGACAGTGACCGGGGAATCAGGCAATCAGCCCCAGCATTTT	CASSATVTGESGNQPQHF
TRBV15	TRBD1	TRBJ1-1	NA	TGTGCCACCAGCAGGGACAGGACGAACACTGAAGCTTTCTTT	CATSRDRTNTEAFF
TRBV27	NA	TRBJ1-5	NA	TGTGCCAGCACCTTTCGAGCGGATAGCAATCAGCCCCAGCATTTT	CASTFRADSNQPQHF
TRBV7-9	NA	TRBJ1-5	NA	TGTGCCAGCAGCTTCTCCGGGGGTAACCAGCCCCAGCATTTT	CASSFSGGNQPQHF
TRBV15	NA	TRBJ2-6	NA	TGTGCCACCAGCAGAGATTTCCTCTCTGGGGCCAACGTCCTGACTTTC	CATSRDFLSGANVLTF
TRBV7-3	TRBD2	TRBJ2-1	few	TGTGCCAGCAGCTACCTAGCGGGATCTACCTACAATGAGCAGTTCTTC	CASSYLAGSTYNEQFF
TRBV28	TRBD2	TRBJ2-5	NA	TGTGCCAGCAGTTATGAGGGAGGGCCCGAAGAGACCCAGTACTTC	CASSYEGGPEETQYF
TRBV18	TRBD2	TRBJ2-1	NA	TGTGCCAGCTCTCCTACGCTAGCGGGAGGAAACAATGAGCAGTTCTTC	CASSPTLAGGNNEQFF
TRBV18	NA	TRBJ2-7	NA	TGTGCCAGCTCACCCCCGGACTTACGCTACGAGCAGTACTTC	CASSPPDLRYEQYF
TRBV7-6	TRBD2	TRBJ2-7	NA	TGTGCCAGCGGGGACTACTACTACGAGCAGTACTTC	CASGDYYYEQYF
TRBV30	NA	TRBJ1-3	NA	TGTGCCTGGAGTGTACGCGGGGGGGTCTCTGGAAACACCATATATTTT	CAWSVRGGVSGNTIYF
TRBV2	NA	TRBJ1-5	many	TGTGCCAGCAGTGAAGACGTTAATCAGCCCCAGCATTTT	CASSEDVNQPQHF
TRBV23-1	TRBD1	TRBJ2-2	once	TGCGCCAGCAGTCAATCACGGGCGGACTGGGACAGGGATCGCACCGGGGAGCTGTTTTTT	CASSQSRADWDRDRTGELFF
TRBV11-2	TRBD2	TRBJ2-1	NA	TGTGCCAGCAGCTTAGATCTGGCTGGAGTAGCGGGACGCAATGAGCAGTTCTTC	CASSLDLAGVAGRNEQFF
TRBV9	TRBD1	TRBJ2-3	once	TGTGCCAGCAGGGGACAGAGCACAGATACGCAGTATTTT	CASRGQSTDTQYF
TRBV11-2	NA	TRBJ1-3	NA	TGTGCCAGCAGCTCTGTGGGGGCTAAGGGAAACACCATATATTTT	CASSSVGAKGNTIYF
TRBV7-3	NA	TRBJ2-2	NA	TGTGCCAGCAGCTTAACGGCGAACACCGGGGAGCTGTTTTTT	CASSLTANTGELFF
TRBV5-8	NA	TRBJ1-3	NA	TGTGCCAGCAGCTTGGTTGGGGGTTTGTGGAACACCATATATTTT	CASSLVGGLWNTIYF
TRBV5-6	NA	TRBJ2-7	NA	TGTGCCAGCAGCTCCCAGGGTCGGAACTACGAGCAGTACTTC	CASSSQGRNYEQYF
TRBV29-1	NA	TRBJ1-2	NA	TGCAGCGTTGGACAGGCGGCTTCCTATGGCTACACCTTC	CSVGQAASYGYTF
TRBV11-2	NA	TRBJ2-1	NA	TGTGCCAGCGGCAGGGGGGCTCGCTCCTACAATGAGCAGTTCTTC	CASGRGARSYNEQFF
TRBV28	NA	TRBJ1-4	NA	TGTGCCAGCAGTCCTCTGGACCAAAATGAAAAACTGTTTTTT	CASSPLDQNEKLFF
TRBV19	NA	TRBJ1-1	NA	TGTGCCAGTAGTTCCCTAGGGGCGGGGAACACTGAAGCTTTCTTT	CASSSLGAGNTEAFF
TRBV30	NA	TRBJ2-1	NA	TGTGCCTGGGCTCGGGACGGTGGGTCCTACAATGAGCAGTTCTTC	CAWARDGGSYNEQFF
TRBV19	TRBD1	TRBJ1-5	NA	TGTGCCAGTATGAAGGACAGGGCTAGCAATCAGCCCCAGCATTTT	CASMKDRASNQPQHF
TRBV5-6	TRBD1	TRBJ1-4	NA	TGTGCCAGCAGCCCAACGCCTACAGGGGTTAATGAAAAACTGTTTTTT	CASSPTPTGVNEKLFF